These 20 T cell receptor beta chains originate from one sample sequenced in a study of blood T cells in healthy people across ages. A J-beta primer mix and a sample-barcoded 5' primer were used in a second PCR of about 6 to 12 cycles. Each CDR3 protein is one row after TCRdb ran MiXCR on the 5' RACE reads. The top ten clones hold around 7.7% of a sample with about 1,500,000 distinct CDR3 sequences, over 25% of them seen once. The sequencing sample was made of blood. The receptors stem from a woman aged 30 to 39 in good health.

A note on this clonotype: A much bigger clone sits one base away, suggesting this may be a read error. This chain connects TRBV7-2 to TRBJ1-2; D may be TRBD1 (5 bases). The germline V gene encodes CDR1 SGHTA and CDR2 FQGNSA. V dropped 11 bases and J dropped 8 bases, with 21 bases sitting between them. The CDR3 runs 13 residues. In nucleotides, the CDR3 is TGTGCCGGCACCCCACGGGGGTATCAAGGCTACACCTTC. It yields the protein CAGTPRGYQGYTF.

The rearrangement joins TRBV12-3 or TRBV12-4 to TRBJ1-6; D is ambiguous. Trimming took 5 bases from V and 10 from J, leaving 15 bases between them. The CDR3 loop spans 14 amino acids. The CDR3 nucleotides read TGTGCCAGCAGTCCCGGACCGGGCAGATCACCCCTCCACTTT. Translation: CASSPGPGRSPLHF.

The sample holds a few counts of this clonotype. The DNA of the CDR3 is TGCAGCATTGTATCAGGGGACACTGAAGCTTTCTTT. Its protein product is CSIVSGDTEAFF. The V and J genes are TRBV29-1 and TRBJ1-1, with D possibly matching TRBD1 (6 bases). Per germline, CDR1 SQVTM and CDR2 ANQGSEA. V lost 8 bases and J lost 3, with 13 bases in between. The CDR3 totals 12 residues.

On this clonotype itself: Compared with germline, one end of the junction differs, possibly owing to a read error. V and J are TRBV2 and TRBJ2-5, with a tentative D call TRBD1 (6 bases). The germline V gene has CDR1 SNHLY and CDR2 FYNNEI. CDR3 length equals 14 residues. In nucleotides, the CDR3 is TGTGCCAGCCGTGAAACCGGGACACAAGAGACCCAGTACTTC. Protein sequence: CASRETGTQETQYF.

This clonotype was observed a handful of times. The chain links TRBV5-1 to TRBJ2-3, with TRBD2 matching 7 bases. Losses at the gene ends were 2 bases for V and 5 bases for J; bases not matched to a gene: 8. Germline values: CDR1 SGHRS, CDR2 YFSETQ. The CDR3 consists of 15 residues. The CDR3 coding sequence is TGCGCCAGCAGCTTACGCGCGGGGGTGGGAGATACGCAGTATTTT. It yields the protein CASSLRAGVGDTQYF.

This chain links TRBV7-2 with TRBJ2-1; tentatively, D is TRBD2 (7 bases). Trimming cost V 1 base and J 9 bases, with 22 bases left between them. The length of the CDR3 is 17 residues. In germline, CDR1 is SGHTA, CDR2 FQGNSA. The CDR3: CASSLVPLADPRGEQFF. In nucleotides, the CDR3 is TGTGCCAGCAGCTTAGTTCCCCTAGCGGACCCCAGGGGTGAGCAGTTCTTC. The whole variable domain, remainder taken from reference TRBV7-2 and TRBJ2-1, is GAGVSQSPSNKVTEKGKDVELRCDPISGHTALYWYRQSLGQGLEFLIYFQGNSAPDKSGLPSDRFSAERTGGSVSTLTIQRTQQEDSAVYLCASSLVPLADPRGEQFFGPGTRLTVL.

The chain recombines TRBV6-2 or TRBV6-3 with TRBJ1-5; D call uncertain. The CDR3 spans 17 residues. Deletions cut 2 bases from V and 4 bases from J, with 18 bases between. CDR1 and CDR2 (germline): MNHEY, SVGEGT. The CDR3 region is CASSYPQTYSRNQPQHF. The CDR3 DNA reads as TGTGCCAGCAGTTACCCCCAGACATACAGTCGAAATCAGCCCCAGCATTTT.

This clonotype was seen repeatedly, ten times or more. The V call is TRBV15, the J call TRBJ2-7, with TRBD1 matching 9 bases. The CDR3 loop spans 18 amino acids. The germline CDR1 and CDR2 sequences are LNHNV and YYDKDF (reference sequence). Trimming cost V 0 bases and J 6 bases; bases outside gene matches: 15. The CDR3 sequence: CATSRDYSSGQGFPEQYF. The CDR3 DNA reads as TGTGCCACCAGCAGAGATTATAGTTCGGGACAGGGATTCCCCGAGCAGTACTTC.

This rearrangement joins TRBV28 to TRBJ2-7; D call uncertain. The CDR3 is made up of 14 amino acids. V lost 8 bases, J lost 0 bases, and 14 bases lay in between. The germline gives CDR1 MDHEN, CDR2 SYDVKM. The CDR3 nucleotides read TGTGCCAGCGGCACCCCGGCGGTCTCCTACGAGCAGTACTTC. This codes for CASGTPAVSYEQYF. Based on the CDR3 plus reference TRBV28 and TRBJ2-7, the full variable domain is DVKVTQSSRYLVKRTGEKVFLECVQDMDHENMFWYRQDPGLGLRLIYFSYDVKMKEKGDIPEGYSVSREKKERFSLILESASTNQTSMYLCASGTPAVSYEQYFGPGTRLTVT.

The rearrangement links TRBV5-1 to TRBJ2-5; D perhaps matches TRBD2 (6 bases). Germline CDR1 and CDR2: SGHRS and YFSETQ. This CDR3 region has 16 residues. Between the trimmed V and J ends, which lost 2 bases and 11 bases, there was a span of 25 bases. The CDR3 reads CASSFQGGEGGDTQYF. The CDR3 DNA follows: TGCGCCAGCAGCTTCCAGGGAGGAGAGGGAGGAGATACGCAGTACTTC.

This clonotype came up a few times. V is TRBV5-1 and J is TRBJ2-3; TRBD1 agrees at 7 bases. The trim removed 3 bases at V and 5 bases at J, leaving 9 bases unmatched. This CDR3 spans 15 amino acids. CDR1 is SGHRS, CDR2 YFSETQ, per germline. As DNA, the CDR3 is TGCGCCAGCAGCTCGGCAAAGGGGGCGGGAGATACGCAGTATTTT. Residues: CASSSAKGAGDTQYF.

V gene TRBV11-2 combines with J gene TRBJ2-2, with TRBD2 matching over 14 bases. Germline V lookup: CDR1 SGHAT, CDR2 FQNNGV. This CDR3 is 16 amino acids long. V lost 6 bases to trimming and J lost 7 bases; unmatched junction nucleotides: 7. CDR3 in amino acids: CASRPGLAGVDGELFF. CDR3 nucleotide sequence: TGTGCCAGCAGACCGGGACTAGCGGGGGTGGACGGGGAGCTGTTTTTT.

The CDR3 DNA reads TGCAGTGCTAGGGACACCAACACCGGGGAGCTGTTTTTT. Translated, it gives CSARDTNTGELFF. The V gene is TRBV20-1, the J gene TRBJ2-2; a weak D match, TRBD1 (5 bases). CDR3 length equals 13 residues. CDR1 is DFQATT, CDR2 SNEGSKA, per germline (reference sequence). Deletions cut 3 bases from V and 2 bases from J, with 7 bases between.

The rearrangement joins TRBV20-1 to TRBJ1-5; D gene uncertain. Germline loops: CDR1 DFQATT, CDR2 SNEGSKA (reference sequence). Trimming stripped 0 bases from V and 2 bases from J, with 11 bases between. CDR3 length: 15 amino acids. The DNA for the CDR3 is TGCAGTGCTAGAGATTGGGCGGTCGGCAATCAGCCCCAGCATTTT. It is translated as CSARDWAVGNQPQHF.

Of note for this clonotype: A much larger clone differs by one base, so this may be a read error. This chain uses TRBV11-2 with TRBJ1-2; TRBD1 might be the D (5 bases). Per the germline V gene, CDR1 is SGHAT and CDR2 is FQNNGV. V was shortened by 8 bases and J by 4 bases, with 11 bases between the two germline ends. There are 12 residues in the CDR3. The CDR3 reads CASGITGYGYTF. As DNA, the CDR3 is TGTGCCAGCGGCATAACAGGCTATGGCTACACCTTC. The complete variable domain, with remaining parts taken from reference TRBV11-2 and TRBJ1-2, reads EAGVAQSPRYKIIEKRQSVAFWCNPISGHATLYWYQQILGQGPKLLIQFQNNGVVDDSQLPKDRFSAERLKGVDSTLKIQPAKLEDSAVYLCASGITGYGYTFGSGTRLTVV.

The rearrangement links TRBV14 to TRBJ2-5; 11 positions agree with TRBD2. Germline V gives CDR1 SGHDN, CDR2 FVKESK. Unmatched junction bases numbered 9, after V lost 4 bases and J lost 5 bases. The CDR3 loop spans 16 amino acids. The CDR3 sequence is CASSRLAGGPWETQYF. The CDR3 DNA follows: TGTGCCAGCAGCCGGTTAGCGGGGGGGCCCTGGGAGACCCAGTACTTC.

This chain uses TRBV3-1 with TRBJ1-6, with 7 positions matching TRBD1. The CDR3 contains 16 residues. From germline, CDR1 is LGHDT and CDR2 YNNKEL (reference sequence). V lost 9 bases, J lost 6 bases, and 14 bases stayed unmatched. The chain's CDR3 is CASCYRGPLTNSPLHF. Here the CDR3 DNA reads TGTGCCAGTTGTTACAGGGGACCACTTACTAATTCACCCCTCCACTTT. Full variable domain (remainder filled in from reference TRBV3-1 and TRBJ1-6): DTAVSQTPKYLVTQMGNDKSIKCEQNLGHDTMYWYKQDSKKFLKIMFSYNNKELIINETVPNRFSPKSPDKAHLNLHINSLELGDSAVYFCASCYRGPLTNSPLHFGNGTRLTVT.

This clonotype was seen a handful of times. The chain recombines TRBV27 with TRBJ2-1, with D perhaps given as TRBD1 or TRBD2 (6 bases each). This CDR3 region has 12 residues. V was trimmed by 4 bases and J by 9 bases, leaving 10 bases between them. Germline V gene lookup returns CDR1 MNHEY and CDR2 SMNVEV (reference sequence). The CDR3 coding sequence is TGTGCCAGCAGTTCGGAGGGGGTTGAGCAGTTCTTC. It encodes CASSSEGVEQFF.

There are many counts of this clonotype. The J gene is TRBJ2-3, the V gene TRBV12-3 or TRBV12-4; no reliable D call. The CDR3 consists of 11 residues. V was trimmed by 2 bases and J by 6 bases, leaving 3 bases between them. The CDR3 DNA follows: TGTGCCAGCAGTTTATTTGATACGCAGTATTTT. It yields the protein CASSLFDTQYF.

The CDR3, as DNA: TGTGCCAGCAGTCCCCGCCCGACCCTTGGGGCAGGCTACACCTTC. This encodes CASSPRPTLGAGYTF. The V gene is TRBV28, the J gene TRBJ1-2, with a weak D call TRBD1 (5 bases). Germline V gene lookup returns CDR1 MDHEN and CDR2 SYDVKM. The CDR3 length is 15 residues. The V and J ends lost 5 bases and 8 bases respectively, with 21 bases between them.